One sample yielded the 18 T cell receptor beta chains listed below, sequenced in a study of OX40 agonist ivuxolimab in advanced cancers. The protocol was immunoSEQ multiplex PCR, while the TCRdb copy is restricted to in-frame clones and leaves out a portion. The sample includes 55,000 or so clones, about 90% seen only once; the top ten take less than 7%. Source: CD4+ or CD8+ T cells sorted from blood, taken in a trial of the OX40 agonist ivuxolimab. The receptor set was obtained from an adult with an advanced solid tumor such as melanoma, head and neck, liver or kidney cancer.

The J gene is TRBJ1-1, the V gene TRBV5-1; 7 positions match TRBD1. Germline V gene sequence: CDR1 SGHRS, CDR2 YFSETQ. The CDR3 loop spans 18 amino acids. V lost 2 bases and J lost 0; bases outside the gene matches: 13. The CDR3, as DNA: TGCGCCAGCAGCTTCGGACTATGGGGGACAGAGGTGAACACTGAAGCTTTCTTT. It yields the protein CASSFGLWGTEVNTEAFF.

The chain has TRBV11-2 and TRBJ1-1; D is undetermined. In germline, CDR1 is SGHAT, CDR2 FQNNGV. This CDR3 has 14 residues. V gave up 1 base and J gave up 0 bases, with 6 bases separating them. The CDR3 protein is CASSLVYMNTEAFF. Written as DNA, the CDR3 is TGTGCCAGCAGCTTAGTTTACATGAACACTGAAGCTTTCTTT.

In regard to this clone: At one boundary the junction diverges from the germline segment, which might be a read error. This chain's CDR3 is CASSLSPGQGAYEQYF. In DNA, the CDR3 is TGTGCCAGCAGCTTATCCCCGGGACAGGGGGCTTACGAGCAGTACTTC. This sequence joins TRBV27 and TRBJ2-7; 12 bases line up with TRBD1. This CDR3 comprises 16 residues. Looked up from germline, CDR1 is MNHEY and CDR2 is SMNVEV (reference sequence).

This sequence joins TRBV13 and TRBJ2-5, with a possible D match to TRBD2 (6 bases). The V gene's germline CDR1 is PRHDT and CDR2 FYEKMQ (reference sequence). Trimming shortened V by 2 bases and J by 2 bases, and 12 bases separated the two germline ends. The CDR3 runs 15 residues. Here the CDR3 reads CASSLLGRGQETQYF. CDR3 nucleotides: TGTGCCAGCAGCTTATTGGGGCGGGGACAAGAGACCCAGTACTTC.

This chain connects TRBV7-6 to TRBJ1-3; 9 positions agree with TRBD1. In germline, CDR1 is SGHVS, CDR2 FNYEAQ. J was trimmed by 4 bases and V by 4 bases; bases with no gene match: 11. The CDR3 totals 17 residues. CDR3 sequence reads: CASSSRLQGAGGNTIYF. The CDR3, as DNA: TGTGCCAGCAGCTCACGCCTACAGGGGGCAGGCGGAAACACCATATATTTT.

This CDR3 is CASTSQGASYNEQFF. The CDR3 DNA sequence: TGTGCCAGCACCTCACAGGGCGCCTCCTACAATGAGCAGTTCTTC. V gene TRBV7-8 combines with J gene TRBJ2-1; a weak D match, TRBD1 (6 bases). From germline, CDR1 is SGHVS and CDR2 FQNEAQ. The CDR3 runs to 15 residues. V dropped 7 bases and J dropped 0 bases, with 13 bases sitting between them.

The rearrangement uses TRBV7-9 and TRBJ2-1, with unresolved D. Deletions cut 5 bases from V and 5 bases from J, with 13 bases between. CDR1 is SEHNR and CDR2 is FQNEAQ in the germline V gene (reference sequence). CDR3 size: 14 residues. The CDR3 sequence: CASSTQSTDNEQFF. CDR3 DNA: TGTGCCAGCAGCACTCAGAGTACCGACAATGAGCAGTTCTTC.

The chain uses TRBV30 and TRBJ1-1, with D unresolved. The CDR3 consists of 14 residues. Trimming stripped 2 bases from V and 1 base from J, with 11 bases between. Germline V gene lookup returns CDR1 GTSNPN and CDR2 SVGIG (reference sequence). The CDR3 bases are TGTGCCTGGAGTTTAGGGCGGCGGAACACTGAAGCTTTCTTT. Encoded protein: CAWSLGRRNTEAFF.

The chain links TRBV5-1 to TRBJ2-7; perhaps D is TRBD1 or TRBD2 (7 bases each). The V end lost 1 base, the J end lost 7 bases, and 18 bases lay between the germline ends. Germline CDR1 is SGHRS and CDR2 is YFSETQ. CDR3 length equals 15 residues. CDR3 bases: TGCGCCAGCAGCTTGCTCGCAGGGGGGGTAGGAGAGCAGTACTTC. It yields the protein CASSLLAGGVGEQYF. Based on the CDR3 plus reference TRBV5-1 and TRBJ2-7, the full variable domain is KAGVTQTPRYLIKTRGQQVTLSCSPISGHRSVSWYQQTPGQGLQFLFEYFSETQRNKGNFPGRFSGRQFSNSRSEMNVSTLELGDSALYLCASSLLAGGVGEQYFGPGTRLTVT.

The chain uses TRBV6-1 and TRBJ1-2; D remains ambiguous. This CDR3 comprises 13 residues. V was trimmed by 0 bases and J by 11 bases, leaving 13 bases between them. The germline V gene encodes CDR1 MNHNS and CDR2 SASEGT. This CDR3 is CASSEARGGLYTF. The CDR3 DNA is TGTGCCAGCAGTGAAGCACGAGGAGGGTTATACACCTTC.

The chain is built from TRBV4-2 and TRBJ1-3; no reliable D call. Germline V gene data show CDR1 as LGHNA and CDR2 as YNFKEQ. The CDR3 runs to 16 residues. The V and J ends lost 0 bases and 3 bases respectively, with 12 bases between them. This CDR3 reads CASSQDSQANGNTIYF. The CDR3 DNA follows: TGTGCCAGCAGCCAAGATTCCCAGGCTAATGGAAACACCATATATTTT.

The gene calls are TRBV5-1 and TRBJ1-6; D gene uncertain. The CDR3 is 18 residues long. The germline V gene has CDR1 SGHRS and CDR2 YFSETQ. With 4 bases removed from V and 6 bases from J, the gap between germline ends came to 23 bases. CDR3 DNA: TGCGCCAGCAGCCTAATATCCCCAGTCCAACGGGGTAATTCACCCCTCCACTTT. Translation: CASSLISPVQRGNSPLHF. The complete variable domain, with remaining parts taken from reference TRBV5-1 and TRBJ1-6, reads KAGVTQTPRYLIKTRGQQVTLSCSPISGHRSVSWYQQTPGQGLQFLFEYFSETQRNKGNFPGRFSGRQFSNSRSEMNVSTLELGDSALYLCASSLISPVQRGNSPLHFGNGTRLTVT.

A single count supports this clone. The V gene is TRBV5-1, the J gene TRBJ2-2; 8 nucleotides align to TRBD1. J lost 5 bases, V lost 0 bases, and 0 bases had no gene match. CDR3 length equals 14 residues. CDR1 and CDR2 from the germline V gene are SGHRS and YFSETQ. The CDR3 loop is CASSLGTGTGELFF. The CDR3 DNA sequence: TGCGCCAGCAGCTTGGGGACAGGGACCGGGGAGCTGTTTTTT.

The chain joins TRBV30 to TRBJ1-1; D remains ambiguous. Germline CDR1 is GTSNPN and CDR2 is SVGIG (reference sequence). Trimming removed 6 bases from V and 1 base from J, with 12 bases in between. The CDR3 contains 13 residues. The CDR3 bases are TGTGCCTGCCGCCCACACCAGAACACTGAAGCTTTCTTT. The encoded protein is CACRPHQNTEAFF. Drawing the rest from reference TRBV30 and TRBJ1-1, the complete variable domain is SQTIHQWPATLVQPVGSPLSLECTVEGTSNPNLYWYRQAAGRGLQLLFYSVGIGQISSEVPQNLSASRPQDRQFILSSKKLLLSDSGFYLCACRPHQNTEAFFGQGTRLTVV.

This CDR3 is CAWGGRAANEQYF. The DNA of the CDR3 is TGTGCCTGGGGAGGGAGGGCAGCCAACGAGCAGTACTTC. The rearrangement uses TRBV30 and TRBJ2-7, with 7 bases identical to TRBD2. Germline V gene sequence: CDR1 GTSNPN, CDR2 SVGIG (reference sequence). This CDR3 comprises 13 residues. The junction had 9 bases not matched to a gene; V was cut back by 5 bases and J by 5 bases.

The chain uses TRBV5-1 and TRBJ2-1; D tentatively fits TRBD1 or TRBD2 (7 bases each). The CDR3 spans 17 residues. Between the trimmed V and J ends, which lost 4 bases and 7 bases, there was a span of 24 bases. Germline CDR1 is SGHRS and CDR2 is YFSETQ. The CDR3 protein is CASSTNQGGHIDNEQFF. CDR3 sequence (DNA): TGCGCCAGCAGCACAAACCAGGGGGGGCATATCGATAATGAGCAGTTCTTC.

V and J are TRBV6-1 and TRBJ1-1; 10 bases match TRBD1. The CDR3 covers 14 residues. Germline CDR1 and CDR2: MNHNS and SASEGT. V dropped 5 bases and J dropped 1; count of bases not matched to a gene: 1. CDR3 loop: CASSRDRGNTEAFF. The CDR3 region has the DNA TGTGCCAGCAGTCGGGACAGGGGGAACACTGAAGCTTTCTTT.

This chain connects TRBV2 to TRBJ2-3; D possibly corresponds to TRBD2 (5 bases). With 1 base removed from V and 6 bases from J, the gap between germline ends came to 8 bases. The germline V gene encodes CDR1 SNHLY and CDR2 FYNNEI. The CDR3 runs to 13 residues. DNA for the CDR3: TGTGCCAGCAGTGAAGGTCGGGGTGATACGCAGTATTTT. This sequence encodes CASSEGRGDTQYF.